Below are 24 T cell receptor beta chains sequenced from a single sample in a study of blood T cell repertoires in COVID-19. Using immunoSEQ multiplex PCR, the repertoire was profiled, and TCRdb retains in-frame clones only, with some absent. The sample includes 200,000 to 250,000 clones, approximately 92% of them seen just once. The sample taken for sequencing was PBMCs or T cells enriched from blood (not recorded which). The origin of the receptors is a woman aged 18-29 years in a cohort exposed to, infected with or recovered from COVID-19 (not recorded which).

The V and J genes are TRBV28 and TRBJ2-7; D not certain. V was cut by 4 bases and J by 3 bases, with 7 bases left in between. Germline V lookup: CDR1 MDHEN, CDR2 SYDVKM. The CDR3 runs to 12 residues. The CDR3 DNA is TGTGCCAGCAGTTCTGGCATCTACGAGCAGTACTTC. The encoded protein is CASSSGIYEQYF.

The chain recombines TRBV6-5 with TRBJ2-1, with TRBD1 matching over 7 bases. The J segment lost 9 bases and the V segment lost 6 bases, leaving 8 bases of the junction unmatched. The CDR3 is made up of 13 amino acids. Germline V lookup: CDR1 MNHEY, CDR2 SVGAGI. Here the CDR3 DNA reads TGTGCCAGCAGCCAAAAAGGGGGCCCTGAGCAGTTCTTC. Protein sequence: CASSQKGGPEQFF.

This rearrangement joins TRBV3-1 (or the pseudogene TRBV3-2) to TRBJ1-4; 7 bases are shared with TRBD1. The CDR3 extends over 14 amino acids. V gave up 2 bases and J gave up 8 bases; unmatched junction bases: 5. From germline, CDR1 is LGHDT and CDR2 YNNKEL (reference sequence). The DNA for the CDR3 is TGTGCCAGCAGCCAACCAGGGGGGAGCGAAAAACTGTTTTTT. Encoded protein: CASSQPGGSEKLFF.

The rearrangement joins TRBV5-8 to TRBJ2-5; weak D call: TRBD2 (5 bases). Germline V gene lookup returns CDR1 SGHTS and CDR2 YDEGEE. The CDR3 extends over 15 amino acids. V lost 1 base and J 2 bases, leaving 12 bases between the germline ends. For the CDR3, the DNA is TGTGCCAGCAGCTTGTATGGTGGAGGTCAAGAGACCCAGTACTTC. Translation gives CASSLYGGGQETQYF.

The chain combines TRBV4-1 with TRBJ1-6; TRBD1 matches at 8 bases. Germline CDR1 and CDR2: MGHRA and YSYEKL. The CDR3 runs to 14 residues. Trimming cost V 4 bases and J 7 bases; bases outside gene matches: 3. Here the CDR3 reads CASSLGQGNSPLHF. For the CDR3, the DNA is TGCGCCAGCAGCCTTGGACAGGGCAATTCACCCCTCCACTTT.

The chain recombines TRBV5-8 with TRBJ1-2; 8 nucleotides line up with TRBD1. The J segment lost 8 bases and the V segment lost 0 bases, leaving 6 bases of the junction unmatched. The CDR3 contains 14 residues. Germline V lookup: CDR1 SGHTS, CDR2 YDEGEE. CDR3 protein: CASSLADRARGYTF. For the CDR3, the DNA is TGTGCCAGCAGCTTGGCGGACAGGGCGAGGGGCTACACCTTC.

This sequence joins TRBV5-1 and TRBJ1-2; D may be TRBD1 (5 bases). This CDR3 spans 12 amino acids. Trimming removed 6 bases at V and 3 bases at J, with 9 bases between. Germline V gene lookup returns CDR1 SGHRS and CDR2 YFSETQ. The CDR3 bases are TGCGCCAGCACCTCAGGGTACTATGGCTACACCTTC. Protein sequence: CASTSGYYGYTF.

The CDR3 region is CASSLRQEFLNTEAFF. The CDR3 DNA is TGTGCCAGCAGTTTACGACAGGAATTTTTGAACACTGAAGCTTTCTTT. The V gene is TRBV27, the J gene TRBJ1-1, with D tentatively TRBD1 (6 bases). Germline CDR1 MNHEY, CDR2 SMNVEV (reference sequence). V was cut by 2 bases and J by 0 bases, with 13 bases left in between. CDR3 length: 16 amino acids.

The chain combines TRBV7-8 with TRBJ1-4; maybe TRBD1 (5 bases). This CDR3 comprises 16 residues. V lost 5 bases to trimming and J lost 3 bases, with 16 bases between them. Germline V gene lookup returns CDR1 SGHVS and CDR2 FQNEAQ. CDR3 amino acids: CASSPQDTRSNEKLFF. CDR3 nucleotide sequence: TGTGCCAGCAGCCCACAGGATACAAGGTCTAATGAAAAACTGTTTTTT. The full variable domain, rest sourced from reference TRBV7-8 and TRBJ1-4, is GAGVSQSPRYKVAKRGQDVALRCDPISGHVSLFWYQQALGQGPEFLTYFQNEAQLDKSGLPSDRFFAERPEGSVSTLKIQRTQQEDSAVYLCASSPQDTRSNEKLFFGSGTQLSVL.

The CDR3 DNA sequence: TGTGCCAGCAGCCAGTCCCAACAGCCAACTAATGAAAAACTGTTTTTT. This sequence encodes CASSQSQQPTNEKLFF. The rearrangement links TRBV4-2 to TRBJ1-4, with D unresolved. The CDR3 extends over 16 amino acids. Trimming left V 3 bases short and J 0 bases short, with 11 bases between. Per the germline V gene, CDR1 is LGHNA and CDR2 is YNFKEQ.

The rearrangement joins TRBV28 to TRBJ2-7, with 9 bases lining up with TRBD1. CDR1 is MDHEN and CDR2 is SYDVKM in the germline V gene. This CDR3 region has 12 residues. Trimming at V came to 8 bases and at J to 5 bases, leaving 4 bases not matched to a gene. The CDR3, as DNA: TGTGCCAGCCACAGGACAGGGGACGAGCAGTACTTC. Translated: CASHRTGDEQYF.

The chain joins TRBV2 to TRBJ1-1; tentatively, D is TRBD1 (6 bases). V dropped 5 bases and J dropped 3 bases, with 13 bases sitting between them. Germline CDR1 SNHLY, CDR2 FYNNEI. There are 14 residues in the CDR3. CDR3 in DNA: TGTGCCAGCAGTAAGACAGGATGGGACACTGAAGCTTTCTTT. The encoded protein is CASSKTGWDTEAFF.

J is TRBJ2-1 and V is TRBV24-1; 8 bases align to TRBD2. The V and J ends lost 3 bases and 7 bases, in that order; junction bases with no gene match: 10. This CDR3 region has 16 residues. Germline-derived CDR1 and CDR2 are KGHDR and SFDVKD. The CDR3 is CATSDPTRASGNEQFF. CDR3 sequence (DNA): TGTGCCACCAGTGATCCCACTAGGGCTAGCGGGAATGAGCAGTTCTTC.

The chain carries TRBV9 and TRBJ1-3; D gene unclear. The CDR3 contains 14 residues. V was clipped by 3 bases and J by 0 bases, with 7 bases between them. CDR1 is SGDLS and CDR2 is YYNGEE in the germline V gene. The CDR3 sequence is CASSGSPSGNTIYF. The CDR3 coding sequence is TGTGCCAGCAGCGGCAGTCCCTCTGGAAACACCATATATTTT.

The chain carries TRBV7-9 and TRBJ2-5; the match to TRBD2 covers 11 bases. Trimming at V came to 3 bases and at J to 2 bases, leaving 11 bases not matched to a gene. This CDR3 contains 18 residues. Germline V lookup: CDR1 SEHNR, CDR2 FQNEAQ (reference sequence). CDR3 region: CASSFWALLAGGQETQYF. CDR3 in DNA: TGTGCCAGCAGCTTCTGGGCCCTCTTAGCGGGGGGGCAAGAGACCCAGTACTTC.

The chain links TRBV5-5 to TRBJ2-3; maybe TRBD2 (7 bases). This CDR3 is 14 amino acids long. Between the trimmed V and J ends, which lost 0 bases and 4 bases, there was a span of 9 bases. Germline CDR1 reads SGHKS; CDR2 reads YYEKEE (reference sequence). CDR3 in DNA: TGTGCCAGCAGCTTGGCGGGGGGCGCAGATACGCAGTATTTT. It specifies CASSLAGGADTQYF.

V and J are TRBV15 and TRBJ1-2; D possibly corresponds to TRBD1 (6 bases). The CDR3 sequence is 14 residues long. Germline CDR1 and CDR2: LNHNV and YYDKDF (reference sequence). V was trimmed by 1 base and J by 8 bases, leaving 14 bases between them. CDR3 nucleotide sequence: TGTGCCACCAGCAGAGGGGATCGTCAGGGGGGCTACACCTTC. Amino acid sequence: CATSRGDRQGGYTF.

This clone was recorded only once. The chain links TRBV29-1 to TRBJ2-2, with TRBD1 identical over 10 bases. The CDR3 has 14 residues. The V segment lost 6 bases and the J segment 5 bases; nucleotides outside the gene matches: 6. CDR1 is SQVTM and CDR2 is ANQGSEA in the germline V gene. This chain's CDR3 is CSVRQGARTGELFF. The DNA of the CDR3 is TGCAGCGTCAGACAGGGGGCGAGGACCGGGGAGCTGTTTTTT.

The CDR3: CASRSNYGESNQPQHF. CDR3 coding DNA: TGTGCCAGCAGATCAAACTACGGGGAGAGCAATCAGCCCCAGCATTTT. This rearrangement joins TRBV7-2 to TRBJ1-5; D is ambiguous. With 6 bases removed from V and 1 base from J, the gap between germline ends came to 16 bases. From germline, CDR1 is SGHTA and CDR2 FQGNSA. CDR3 length: 16 amino acids.

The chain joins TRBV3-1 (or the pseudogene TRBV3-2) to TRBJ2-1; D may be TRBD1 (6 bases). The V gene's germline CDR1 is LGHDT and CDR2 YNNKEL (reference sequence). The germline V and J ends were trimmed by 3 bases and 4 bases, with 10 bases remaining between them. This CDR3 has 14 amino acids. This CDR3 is CASSQGAIYNEQFF. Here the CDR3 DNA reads TGTGCCAGCAGCCAGGGGGCTATATACAATGAGCAGTTCTTC.

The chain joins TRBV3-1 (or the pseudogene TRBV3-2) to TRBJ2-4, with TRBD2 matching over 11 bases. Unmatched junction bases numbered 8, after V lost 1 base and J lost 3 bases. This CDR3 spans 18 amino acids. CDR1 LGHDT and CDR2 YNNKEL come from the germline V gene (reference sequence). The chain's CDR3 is CASSQAPLAGAGKNIQYF. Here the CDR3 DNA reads TGTGCCAGCAGCCAAGCCCCACTAGCGGGGGCAGGCAAAAACATTCAGTACTTC.

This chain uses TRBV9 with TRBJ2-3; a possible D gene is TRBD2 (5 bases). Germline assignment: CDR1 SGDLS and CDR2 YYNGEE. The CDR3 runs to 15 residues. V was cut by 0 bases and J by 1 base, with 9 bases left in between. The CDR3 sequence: CASSVVIGGTDTQYF. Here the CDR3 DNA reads TGTGCCAGCAGCGTAGTAATCGGGGGCACAGATACGCAGTATTTT.

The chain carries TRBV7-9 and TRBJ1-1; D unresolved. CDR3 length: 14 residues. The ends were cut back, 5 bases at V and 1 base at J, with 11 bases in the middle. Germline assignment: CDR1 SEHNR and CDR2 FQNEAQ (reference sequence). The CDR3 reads CASSVEGWNTEAFF. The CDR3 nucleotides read TGTGCCAGCAGCGTCGAGGGTTGGAACACTGAAGCTTTCTTT.

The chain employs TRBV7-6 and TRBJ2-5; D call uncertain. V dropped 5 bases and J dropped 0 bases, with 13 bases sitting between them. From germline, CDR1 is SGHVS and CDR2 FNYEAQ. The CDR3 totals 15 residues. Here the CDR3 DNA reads TGTGCCAGCAGCGCCTCAGTAAAATACCAAGAGACCCAGTACTTC. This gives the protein CASSASVKYQETQYF.